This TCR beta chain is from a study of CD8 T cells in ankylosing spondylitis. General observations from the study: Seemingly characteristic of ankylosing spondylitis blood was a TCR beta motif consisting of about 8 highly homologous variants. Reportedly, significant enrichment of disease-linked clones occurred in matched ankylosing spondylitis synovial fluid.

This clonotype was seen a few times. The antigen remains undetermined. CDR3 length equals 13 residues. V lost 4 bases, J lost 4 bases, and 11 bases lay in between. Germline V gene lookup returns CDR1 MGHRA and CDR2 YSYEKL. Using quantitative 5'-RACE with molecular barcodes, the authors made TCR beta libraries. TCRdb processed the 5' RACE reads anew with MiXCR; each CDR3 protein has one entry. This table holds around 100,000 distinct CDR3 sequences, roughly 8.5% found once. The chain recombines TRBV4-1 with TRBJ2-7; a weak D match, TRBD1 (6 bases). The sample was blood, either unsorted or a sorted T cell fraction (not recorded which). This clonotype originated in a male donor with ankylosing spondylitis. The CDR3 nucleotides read TGCGCCAGCAGCCCAGGGGAGCTATACGAGCAGTACTTC. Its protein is CASSPGELYEQYF.